The 14 T cell receptor beta chains listed next were all sequenced from one sample in a study of blood T cell repertoires in COVID-19 (dated by TCRdb to 2018 to 2020). Library preparation used the immunoSEQ multiplex PCR assay. TCRdb's version of the immuneACCESS table is confined to in-frame rearrangements and falls short of the full clone set. An unresolved V gene accounts for under half of the shortfall where checked; the remainder is of unknown origin. In all, the sample holds about 130,000 clones, and roughly 80% of those were seen once. Approximately 5% of the sample is taken by the ten largest. Sample: peripheral blood. The source is a woman in her sixties or seventies with COVID-19, enrolled during active disease.

This sequence joins TRBV6-6 and TRBJ2-7, with D perhaps TRBD1 (5 bases). V lost 4 bases, J lost 2 bases, and 12 bases lay in between. The length of the CDR3 is 14 residues. Germline-derived CDR1 and CDR2 are MNHNY and SVGAGI (reference sequence). The CDR3 protein is CASSFSAGTYEQYF. The CDR3 bases are TGTGCCAGCAGTTTTTCTGCAGGGACCTACGAGCAGTACTTC.

The chain joins TRBV4-1 to TRBJ1-5; D remains unclear. Germline CDR1 and CDR2: MGHRA and YSYEKL. The CDR3 spans 15 residues. Deletions cut 1 base from V and 7 bases from J, with 14 bases between. CDR3 bases: TGCGCCAGCAGCCAAGGGCGGGAGCCCGGGCAGCCCCAGCATTTT. Translated, it gives CASSQGREPGQPQHF.

V is TRBV6-5 and J is TRBJ2-7; TRBD1 matches at 12 bases. The CDR3 is made up of 15 amino acids. CDR1 MNHEY and CDR2 SVGAGI come from the germline V gene. Trimming removed 6 bases from V and 5 bases from J; junction bases left unmatched: 8. Written as DNA, the CDR3 is TGTGCCAGCAGACCCGGGACAGGGGGCTTCCACGAGCAGTACTTC. It is translated as CASRPGTGGFHEQYF.

This chain connects TRBV27 to TRBJ2-2, with a possible D match to TRBD1 (6 bases). The CDR3 sequence is 14 residues long. Germline CDR1 is MNHEY and CDR2 is SMNVEV (reference sequence). Trimming shortened V by 2 bases and J by 5 bases, and 9 bases separated the two germline ends. For the CDR3, the DNA is TGTGCCAGCAGTTTAGATAGGGGGACCGGGGAGCTGTTTTTT. Translated, it gives CASSLDRGTGELFF.

The rearrangement uses TRBV9 and TRBJ2-7, with a tentative D call TRBD2 (5 bases). Trimming removed 3 bases from V and 0 bases from J, with 13 bases in between. The CDR3 contains 15 residues. CDR1 is SGDLS, CDR2 YYNGEE, per germline. The CDR3 DNA is TGTGCCAGCAGCGAGGGCCCCCTAGCCTCCTACGAGCAGTACTTC. It is translated as CASSEGPLASYEQYF.

This rearrangement joins TRBV10-3 to TRBJ1-5; 7 bases are a match to TRBD1. CDR1 ENHRY and CDR2 SYGVKD come from the germline V gene. Unmatched junction bases numbered 9, after V lost 0 bases and J lost 4 bases. The CDR3 totals 17 residues. Here the CDR3 reads CAISESRVTGPNQPQHF. The DNA for the CDR3 is TGTGCCATCAGTGAGTCGAGGGTGACAGGGCCAAATCAGCCCCAGCATTTT.

This clone was seen more than once but under ten times. The chain links TRBV27 to TRBJ1-1; 9 nucleotides match TRBD1. This CDR3 spans 16 amino acids. Per germline, CDR1 MNHEY and CDR2 SMNVEV (reference sequence). Unmatched junction bases numbered 8, after V lost 1 base and J lost 5 bases. The CDR3 is CASSLLKGQGKTEAFF. CDR3 sequence (DNA): TGTGCCAGCAGTTTATTAAAAGGACAGGGGAAGACTGAAGCTTTCTTT.

This clone was counted only a few times. This chain uses TRBV6-5 with TRBJ2-3; 8 positions match TRBD2. Trimming took 6 bases from V and 5 from J; bases not matched to a gene: 7. The CDR3 consists of 14 residues. Germline lookup yields CDR1 MNHEY and CDR2 SVGAGI. The CDR3 DNA sequence: TGTGCCAGCAGAATCGGGGGGGCGGGAGATACGCAGTATTTT. Protein: CASRIGGAGDTQYF.

The chain is built from TRBV11-2 and TRBJ1-1; weak D call: TRBD1 (6 bases). The CDR3 sequence is 14 residues long. Trimming pared 2 bases from V and 1 base from J, leaving 8 bases between. Germline loops: CDR1 SGHAT, CDR2 FQNNGV. The CDR3 DNA reads as TGTGCCAGCAGCTTACGCAGGGGGAACACTGAAGCTTTCTTT. This codes for CASSLRRGNTEAFF.

The chain has TRBV6-5 and TRBJ2-1; D call uncertain. Trimming left V 7 bases short and J 9 bases short, with 19 bases between. Germline loops: CDR1 MNHEY, CDR2 SVGAGI. CDR3 size: 14 residues. The CDR3 loop reads CASTPRIGSSEQFF. DNA for the CDR3: TGTGCCAGCACCCCCAGAATCGGGTCTAGTGAGCAGTTCTTC.

This clone appeared once. V usage is TRBV7-2 and J usage is TRBJ2-7; TRBD1 matches 12 bases. The CDR3 loop spans 15 amino acids. Germline lookup yields CDR1 SGHTA and CDR2 FQGNSA. J lost 7 bases, V lost 5 bases, and 9 bases had no gene match. This CDR3 reads CASSVGTGGVGEQYF. The CDR3 DNA sequence: TGTGCCAGCAGCGTTGGGACAGGGGGCGTTGGGGAGCAGTACTTC. Based on the CDR3 plus reference TRBV7-2 and TRBJ2-7, the full variable domain is GAGVSQSPSNKVTEKGKDVELRCDPISGHTALYWYRQSLGQGLEFLIYFQGNSAPDKSGLPSDRFSAERTGGSVSTLTIQRTQQEDSAVYLCASSVGTGGVGEQYFGPGTRLTVT.

The sample holds one count of this clone. The V gene is TRBV9, the J gene TRBJ1-3; no reliable D call. This CDR3 contains 15 residues. The V end was cut by 0 bases, the J end by 0 bases, with 7 bases between. CDR1 and CDR2 from the germline V gene are SGDLS and YYNGEE. The CDR3, as DNA: TGTGCCAGCAGCGTAGTGGCAAGCTCTGGAAACACCATATATTTT. It yields the protein CASSVVASSGNTIYF.

This chain uses TRBV19 with TRBJ2-1, with TRBD1 identical over 7 bases. The CDR3 sequence is 12 residues long. With V trimmed by 5 bases and J by 10 bases, 5 bases remained unmatched. Germline V gene lookup returns CDR1 LNHDA and CDR2 SQIVND (reference sequence). CDR3 in DNA: TGTGCCAGTAGTTCAGGGGGTCGGGAGCAGTTCTTC. This gives the protein CASSSGGREQFF.

V and J are TRBV6-5 and TRBJ2-1; TRBD2 matches 11 bases. The CDR3 length is 14 residues. V gave up 6 bases and J gave up 12 bases; unmatched junction bases: 10. Germline CDR1 is MNHEY and CDR2 is SVGAGI. CDR3 sequence (DNA): TGTGCCAGCAGGCTTAATAGCGGGGGGGCAGGGCAGTTCTTC. Protein product: CASRLNSGGAGQFF.